The rows below give T cell receptor beta chains drawn from one sample of a study of blood T cell repertoires in COVID-19. Method: immunoSEQ multiplex PCR; TCRdb's copy keeps in-frame clones and lacks some. The sample carries over 200,000 clones, approximately 89% recorded once. Sequencing was carried out using PBMCs or T cells enriched from blood (not recorded which). The source is a woman under 40 who had been exposed to COVID-19. The CDR3 runs from the conserved cysteine through the conserved F or W. Fields, in order: J gene, V gene, clone size, D gene, CDR3 DNA, CDR3 protein. D genes are given only for firm matches. Only part of the rows carry a size: once, few, many, or a class if the clone is expanded.

TRBJ2-1,TRBV5-4,.,TRBD2,TGTGCCAGCAGCGCCCTCTTCAGCGGGAGGGCCCACAATGAGCAGTTCTTC,CASSALFSGRAHNEQFF
TRBJ2-7,TRBV2,.,.,TGTGCCAGCAGTGACCCGGTGCAAGCCTACGAGCAGTACTTC,CASSDPVQAYEQYF
TRBJ1-5,TRBV11-2,.,.,TGTGCCAGCAGCTTAACGAGGAAAGGGCCCCAGCATTTT,CASSLTRKGPQHF
TRBJ2-5,TRBV7-2,few,TRBD2,TGTGCCAGCAGCTTTTCTAGCGGGAGGGCCATCCCCGAGACCCAGTACTTC,CASSFSSGRAIPETQYF
TRBJ2-3,TRBV3-1/TRBV3-2,.,.,TGTGCCAGCAGCCAAGGTGGCGTCCGAGGGTATACGCAGTATTTT,CASSQGGVRGYTQYF
TRBJ1-2,TRBV28,.,.,TGTGCCAGCAGTTTAGTGCAGTGGGGGGCTAACTATGGCTACACCTTC,CASSLVQWGANYGYTF
TRBJ1-2,TRBV18,.,TRBD1,TGTGCCAGCTCACCGACAGGGAAGTATGGCTACACCTTC,CASSPTGKYGYTF
TRBJ1-5,TRBV5-1,.,TRBD1,TGCGCCAGCAGAGCTGGGACAGTTGAGGATCAGCCCCAGCATTTT,CASRAGTVEDQPQHF
TRBJ2-3,TRBV28,.,TRBD1,TGTGCCATCCGACAGGGGGCAGGAGATACGCAGTATTTT,CAIRQGAGDTQYF
TRBJ1-4,TRBV7-2,.,.,TGTGCCAGCAGCTTAGATCGGGGAATGAGTGAAAAACTGTTTTTT,CASSLDRGMSEKLFF
TRBJ2-3,TRBV19,.,TRBD1,TGTGCCAGTAGTCGTACGGACAGGGGTACGCAGTATTTT,CASSRTDRGTQYF
TRBJ2-1,TRBV4-2,.,TRBD2,TGTGCCAGCAGCCAAGCCCTCGCGGGAGAAGAGGAGCAGTTCTTC,CASSQALAGEEEQFF
TRBJ2-2,TRBV7-8,.,.,TGTGCCAGCAGCTTAGCGGGAGTCACCGGGGAGCTGTTTTTT,CASSLAGVTGELFF
TRBJ1-2,TRBV3-1/TRBV3-2,.,.,TGTGCCAGCAGCCAAGATGGGGGAGGGCATCAATTACGGGGCTACACCTTC,CASSQDGGGHQLRGYTF
TRBJ1-1,TRBV25-1,.,TRBD1,TGTGCCAGCACTCATCGGGACAGGGACACTGAAGCTTTCTTT,CASTHRDRDTEAFF
TRBJ2-7,TRBV30,.,TRBD2,TGTGCCTGGGACCTAGCGGGAGGCCGAAGCTCCTACGAGCAGTACTTC,CAWDLAGGRSSYEQYF
TRBJ2-6,TRBV28,.,TRBD1,TGTGCCAGCAGTTTATTCGGGACAGCTGGGGCCAACGTCCTGACTTTC,CASSLFGTAGANVLTF
TRBJ2-4,TRBV6-6,.,.,TGTGCCAGCACCGTCAGGTTGGGGGGAAACATTCAGTACTTC,CASTVRLGGNIQYF
TRBJ2-5,TRBV27,.,TRBD1,TGTGCCAGCAGTAGAACAGGGGCCCAGACCCAAGAGACCCAGTACTTC,CASSRTGAQTQETQYF
TRBJ1-2,TRBV29-1,.,TRBD1,TGCAGCGTTGATCGGGACAGGGGCTCTGGCTACACCTTC,CSVDRDRGSGYTF
TRBJ1-2,TRBV28,.,TRBD1,TGTGCCAGCAGCCGAGGGACAGGGTCCTATGGCTACACCTTC,CASSRGTGSYGYTF
TRBJ2-7,TRBV27,.,TRBD2,TGTGCCAGCAGTCCGTGGGACTACAAGTTCTCCTACGAGCAGTACTTC,CASSPWDYKFSYEQYF
TRBJ1-1,TRBV18,.,.,TGTGCCAGCTCACATCCGGGAGCTGGCACTGAAGCTTTCTTT,CASSHPGAGTEAFF
TRBJ2-1,TRBV19,.,.,TGTGCCAGTAGTATTCAGCTCGGGAGCTCCTACAATGAGCAGTTCTTC,CASSIQLGSSYNEQFF
TRBJ1-6,TRBV3-1/TRBV3-2,once,.,TGTGCCAGCAGCTTCACCGGGATCGTCACCCTCCACTTT,CASSFTGIVTLHF
TRBJ2-7,TRBV7-2,.,TRBD2,TGTGCCAGCAGCTCGGGGACTAGCTCACTCTACGAGCAGTACTTC,CASSSGTSSLYEQYF
TRBJ2-3,TRBV2,once,TRBD2,TGTGCCAGCAGTGCTGGGGGGGGCACAGATACGCAGTATTTT,CASSAGGGTDTQYF
TRBJ1-1,TRBV5-4,once,.,TGTGCCAGCAGCCCGGGACTAGGCACTGAAGCTTTCTTT,CASSPGLGTEAFF
TRBJ2-7,TRBV19,.,.,TGTGCCAGTAGTAAACAGGGCTCCTACGAGCAGTACTTC,CASSKQGSYEQYF
TRBJ1-2,TRBV4-1,.,.,TGCGCCAGCAGCCAGGGGGCGCGGGACTATGGCTACACCTTC,CASSQGARDYGYTF
TRBJ1-6,TRBV27,.,.,TGTGCCAGCAGTTTTGGACAGTTAAGTTCACCCCTCCACTTT,CASSFGQLSSPLHF
TRBJ1-1,TRBV5-5,.,.,TGTGCCAGCAGCTTCGGCAACAGGGTGAACACTGAAGCTTTCTTT,CASSFGNRVNTEAFF
TRBJ2-5,TRBV24-1,.,.,TGTGCCACCAGTTTGGGCGGGATGGCGTGGGAGACCCAGTACTTC,CATSLGGMAWETQYF
TRBJ1-1,TRBV28,.,.,TGTGCCAGCAGTTCCCTTGACAGTTTGAACACTGAAGCTTTCTTT,CASSSLDSLNTEAFF
TRBJ2-5,TRBV11-2,.,.,TGTGCCAGCAGCTTAGATCAGGGCGAGACCCAGTACTTC,CASSLDQGETQYF
TRBJ2-2,TRBV3-1/TRBV3-2,.,.,TGTGCCAGCAGCCAAGAAGGGGGGGCTAGCGGGGAGCTGTTTTTT,CASSQEGGASGELFF
TRBJ2-5,TRBV2,.,TRBD2,TGTGCCAGCAGTGAACCCGGACTAGGACAAGAGACCCAGTACTTC,CASSEPGLGQETQYF
TRBJ1-2,TRBV19,.,TRBD1,TGTGCCAGTACCCCTCAGGGGGTTCCCCGCTATGGCTACACCTTC,CASTPQGVPRYGYTF
TRBJ1-6,TRBV19,once,.,TGTGCCAGTAGAGGTGGGCACAGAGATAATTCACCCCTCCACTTT,CASRGGHRDNSPLHF
TRBJ1-2,TRBV7-9,.,.,TGTGCCAGCAGCTTAGACAGGGCAGGCTACACCTTC,CASSLDRAGYTF
TRBJ2-5,TRBV18,.,TRBD2,TGTGCCAGCTCACCAGGGTTACGGGGGGAACGAGAGACCCAGTACTTC,CASSPGLRGERETQYF
TRBJ1-1,TRBV10-3,.,TRBD1,TGTGCCACCATCCGGGACAGGGTCACTGAAGCTTTCTTT,CATIRDRVTEAFF
TRBJ1-4,TRBV5-6,few,.,TGTGCCAGCAGCTACCAGGGAAGGGTTGAGGATGAAAAACTGTTTTTT,CASSYQGRVEDEKLFF
TRBJ2-3,TRBV11-3,.,TRBD2,TGTGCCAGCAGCCACCCGACTAGCAGTGATACGCAGTATTTT,CASSHPTSSDTQYF
TRBJ1-4,TRBV7-9,.,TRBD1,TGTGCCAGCAGCGTCCACAGGGGAACTAATGAAAAACTGTTTTTT,CASSVHRGTNEKLFF
TRBJ1-2,TRBV5-4,.,.,TGTGCCAGCAGCCGTGCGGGGGGGCAGGGAGGCTATGGCTACACCTTC,CASSRAGGQGGYGYTF
TRBJ2-5,TRBV3-1/TRBV3-2,.,.,TGTGCCAGCAGCCAAGGGACTTTACAAGAGACCCAGTACTTC,CASSQGTLQETQYF
TRBJ1-4,TRBV5-1,.,.,TGCGCCAGCAGCTTGGGCACAGGGAGGGGTGAAAAACTGTTTTTT,CASSLGTGRGEKLFF
TRBJ1-1,TRBV19,.,TRBD1,TGTGCCAGTAGTAGGGGGGACAGGGTGAATGAAGCTTTCTTT,CASSRGDRVNEAFF
TRBJ1-2,TRBV6-5,.,.,TGTGCCACCAACCGGGGGGGCGAGGATGGCTACACCTTC,CATNRGGEDGYTF
TRBJ1-1,TRBV28,.,TRBD1,TGTGCCAGCAGCCGGGGACAGGGGGTAATGAACACTGAAGCTTTCTTT,CASSRGQGVMNTEAFF
TRBJ2-3,TRBV29-1,.,.,TGCAGCCTATTGTGGGGGGGCACAGATACGCAGTATTTT,CSLLWGGTDTQYF
TRBJ2-5,TRBV30,.,.,TGTGCCTGGGGCCTACGAGAGACCCAGTACTTC,CAWGLRETQYF